This T cell receptor beta chain was found in a study of T cells after somatic rescue of genetic block. Measured with immunoSEQ multiplex PCR; TCRdb has only the in-frame clones, and not every one. This table holds approximately 71,000 clones, 92% found once. CDR3 size: 14 residues. The V gene's germline CDR1 is SGHAT and CDR2 FQNNGV. V gave up 6 bases and J gave up 0 bases, with 12 bases separating them. This TCR derives from a man aged 35 to 55. The rearrangement uses TRBV11-2 and TRBJ2-7; either TRBD1 or TRBD2 may fit D (5 bases each). Input material: peripheral blood mononuclear cells (PBMCs). The CDR3 sequence: CASSTNGASYEQYF. In DNA form, the CDR3 reads TGTGCCAGCAGTACGAACGGGGCCTCCTACGAGCAGTACTTC.